Below are 17 T cell receptor beta chains sequenced from a single sample in a study of T-cell reconstitution after alpha-beta-depleted transplantation in children. Preparing the TCRbeta library involved the use of unique molecular identifiers. TCRdb ran MiXCR on the PCR reads and lists one entry per CDR3 protein. Of hundreds of thousands of distinct CDR3 sequences detected, roughly 25% appear once; the ten largest clones hold roughly 5%. The sample consisted of PBMCs, mostly from graft donor cells, taken 360 days after TCRalphabeta/CD19-depleted stem cell transplant. The receptors shown here come from a female patient under 10 years old who had a stem cell transplant for congenital amegakaryocytic thrombocytopenia, so the T cells may come from the graft donor.

The chain joins TRBV3-1 to TRBJ2-2, with 8 bases matching TRBD1. CDR1 and CDR2 from the germline V gene are LGHDT and YNNKEL (reference sequence). V was clipped by 3 bases and J by 3 bases; unmatched bases: 0. The CDR3 is 14 amino acids. This CDR3 is CASSQDRDTGELFF. The DNA of the CDR3 is TGTGCCAGCAGCCAGGACAGGGACACCGGGGAGCTGTTTTTT. Together with reference TRBV3-1 and TRBJ2-2, the CDR3 gives the full variable domain: DTAVSQTPKYLVTQMGNDKSIKCEQNLGHDTMYWYKQDSKKFLKIMFSYNNKELIINETVPNRFSPKSPDKAHLNLHINSLELGDSAVYFCASSQDRDTGELFFGEGSRLTVL.

This clonotype was observed a few times. The V call is TRBV2, the J call TRBJ1-6; D uncertain. The CDR3 extends over 12 amino acids. CDR1 and CDR2 (germline): SNHLY, FYNNEI. V gave up 7 bases and J gave up 15 bases, with 16 bases separating them. CDR3 DNA sequence: TGTGCCAGCACGCGGGATTCGCTACTCCTCCACTTT. Its protein is CASTRDSLLLHF.

This clonotype was counted between two and nine times. The gene calls are TRBV27 and TRBJ1-6; D call uncertain. The CDR3 consists of 14 residues. With 5 bases removed from V and 6 bases from J, the gap between germline ends came to 11 bases. Germline-derived CDR1 and CDR2 are MNHEY and SMNVEV (reference sequence). This CDR3 reads CASSRGSSNSPLHF. As DNA, the CDR3 is TGTGCCAGCAGTAGAGGGAGTAGTAATTCACCCCTCCACTTT.

The chain links TRBV12-3 or TRBV12-4 to TRBJ2-7; TRBD2 agrees at 11 bases. The V and J ends lost 5 bases and 3 bases, in that order; junction bases with no gene match: 6. The CDR3 is made up of 15 amino acids. CDR3 loop: CASSPRLAGIYEQYF. CDR3 nucleotide sequence: TGTGCCAGCAGTCCGAGACTAGCGGGGATCTACGAGCAGTACTTC.

The table lists this clonotype with a few counts. The rearrangement links TRBV20-1 to TRBJ2-4, with TRBD2 matching over 7 bases. The J segment lost 1 base and the V segment lost 0 bases, leaving 6 bases of the junction unmatched. Germline V gene sequence: CDR1 DFQATT, CDR2 SNEGSKA (reference sequence). CDR3 length: 16 residues. The CDR3 bases are TGCAGTGCTAGAGATTACACGGGAGGCGCCAAAAACATTCAGTACTTC. It codes for CSARDYTGGAKNIQYF.

The gene calls are TRBV7-7 and TRBJ2-2; D gene unclear. Germline V gene data show CDR1 as SSHAT and CDR2 as FNYEAQ (reference sequence). The V and J ends lost 1 base and 6 bases respectively, with 9 bases between them. The CDR3 consists of 14 residues. The CDR3 bases are TGTGCCAGCAGCTTAGAATTCAGGTCCGGGGAGCTGTTTTTT. The encoded protein is CASSLEFRSGELFF.

The rearrangement links TRBV4-1 to TRBJ2-3; 9 nucleotides align to TRBD1. With V trimmed by 3 bases and J by 0 bases, 1 base remained unmatched. The CDR3 length is 15 residues. The germline V gene encodes CDR1 MGHRA and CDR2 YSYEKL. The DNA for the CDR3 is TGCGCCAGCAGCCAGACAGGGGGAAGCACAGATACGCAGTATTTT. Translating it yields CASSQTGGSTDTQYF.

V is TRBV2 and J is TRBJ1-3; 7 bases align to TRBD1. Germline-derived CDR1 and CDR2 are SNHLY and FYNNEI. The CDR3 extends over 14 amino acids. V was clipped by 6 bases and J by 2 bases; unmatched bases: 4. The CDR3 DNA sequence: TGTGCCAGCAGGACAGGGACCGCTGGAAACACCATATATTTT. Its protein product is CASRTGTAGNTIYF. Variable domain in full (rest from reference TRBV2 and TRBJ1-3): EPEVTQTPSHQVTQMGQEVILRCVPISNHLYFYWYRQILGQKVEFLVSFYNNEISEKSEIFDDQFSVERPDGSNFTLKIRSTKLEDSAMYFCASRTGTAGNTIYFGEGSWLTVV.

This clonotype was counted many times. The chain joins TRBV20-1 to TRBJ1-3; no reliable D call. Germline-derived CDR1 and CDR2 are DFQATT and SNEGSKA (reference sequence). The CDR3 is 13 residues long. The ends were cut back, 6 bases at V and 0 bases at J, with 9 bases in the middle. The CDR3 DNA reads as TGCAGTGCGGTTGGGATCTCTGGAAACACCATATATTTT. Encoded protein: CSAVGISGNTIYF.

This clonotype was counted only a few times. The chain combines TRBV7-9 with TRBJ2-7; possible D gene TRBD1, 5 bases. In germline, CDR1 is SEHNR, CDR2 FQNEAQ (reference sequence). The germline V and J ends were trimmed by 4 bases and 2 bases, with 15 bases remaining between them. The CDR3 loop spans 15 amino acids. CDR3 DNA: TGTGCCAGCAGCTCTTCAGGGAATTCCCCCTACGAGCAGTACTTC. As protein: CASSSSGNSPYEQYF.

This clonotype was observed a handful of times. The V call is TRBV7-2, the J call TRBJ2-7; D perhaps matches TRBD2 (5 bases). The germline CDR1 and CDR2 sequences are SGHTA and FQGNSA. V lost 3 bases and J 7 bases, leaving 19 bases between the germline ends. The CDR3 is made up of 15 amino acids. The CDR3 DNA sequence: TGTGCCAGCAGCTTGAGGACTGTTACTGGAAGGGAGCAGTACTTC. Amino acid sequence: CASSLRTVTGREQYF. Complete variable domain (other parts from reference TRBV7-2 and TRBJ2-7): GAGVSQSPSNKVTEKGKDVELRCDPISGHTALYWYRQSLGQGLEFLIYFQGNSAPDKSGLPSDRFSAERTGGSVSTLTIQRTQQEDSAVYLCASSLRTVTGREQYFGPGTRLTVT.

This chain links TRBV5-1 with TRBJ2-3; the D is unclear. CDR3 length: 14 amino acids. Trimming shortened V by 2 bases and J by 2 bases, and 9 bases separated the two germline ends. CDR1 is SGHRS and CDR2 is YFSETQ in the germline V gene. CDR3 loop: CASSFSEITDTQYF. In DNA, the CDR3 is TGCGCCAGCAGCTTCTCGGAGATCACAGATACGCAGTATTTT. The full variable domain, rest sourced from reference TRBV5-1 and TRBJ2-3, is KAGVTQTPRYLIKTRGQQVTLSCSPISGHRSVSWYQQTPGQGLQFLFEYFSETQRNKGNFPGRFSGRQFSNSRSEMNVSTLELGDSALYLCASSFSEITDTQYFGPGTRLTVL.

The chain links TRBV28 to TRBJ2-7; D may be TRBD2 (5 bases). CDR1 is MDHEN, CDR2 SYDVKM, per germline. CDR3 length: 15 residues. Trimming took 3 bases from V and 0 from J, leaving 12 bases between them. This chain's CDR3 is CASSFNVGSSYEQYF. The CDR3 bases are TGTGCCAGCAGTTTTAATGTGGGGAGCTCCTACGAGCAGTACTTC.

This clonotype showed up just a few times. The J gene is TRBJ1-1, the V gene TRBV4-2; TRBD1 matches at 7 bases. The CDR3 length is 14 residues. The V segment lost 4 bases and the J segment 2 bases; nucleotides outside the gene matches: 4. CDR1 is LGHNA and CDR2 is YNFKEQ in the germline V gene. The CDR3 nucleotides read TGTGCCAGCAGCCCAAGGGGGCGAAACACTGAAGCTTTCTTT. It yields the protein CASSPRGRNTEAFF.

The chain employs TRBV15 and TRBJ2-1; D call uncertain. Trimming left V 1 base short and J 4 bases short, with 8 bases between. From germline, CDR1 is LNHNV and CDR2 YYDKDF (reference sequence). This CDR3 region has 14 residues. CDR3 coding DNA: TGTGCCACCAGCAGAGCAGGAGCATACAATGAGCAGTTCTTC. Encoded protein: CATSRAGAYNEQFF.

This chain joins TRBV2 and TRBJ2-2; tentative D call: TRBD2 (6 bases). This CDR3 is built from 14 residues. The V gene's germline CDR1 is SNHLY and CDR2 FYNNEI. The V end lost 7 bases, the J end lost 0 bases, and 9 bases lay between the germline ends. CDR3 sequence (DNA): TGTGCCAGCAAGGTAGCGGCGAACACCGGGGAGCTGTTTTTT. Translated: CASKVAANTGELFF.

This clonotype was detected only a few times. The chain combines TRBV4-1 with TRBJ1-1, with TRBD1 matching over 9 bases. This CDR3 is 17 amino acids long. Germline trimming cut 3 bases from V and 2 bases from J; bases unmatched to any gene: 10. Per germline, CDR1 MGHRA and CDR2 YSYEKL. Here the CDR3 reads CASSHAGTGWRNTEAFF. CDR3 coding DNA: TGCGCCAGCAGCCATGCCGGGACAGGGTGGAGAAACACTGAAGCTTTCTTT.